What follows describes a single T cell receptor (beta chain). The data stem from a study of blood T cell repertoires in COVID-19. V was shortened by 5 bases and J by 3 bases, with 10 bases between the two germline ends. Germline loops: CDR1 SGHVS, CDR2 FQNEAQ. This CDR3 spans 14 amino acids. The protocol was immunoSEQ multiplex PCR, while the TCRdb copy is restricted to in-frame clones and leaves out a portion. Seen here are a few hundred thousand clones, 85% to 90% observed once, and the top ten hold 1%. The specimen was PBMCs or T cells enriched from blood (not recorded which). The clonotype was recovered from a man younger than 35 who had recovered from COVID-19. V is TRBV7-8 and J is TRBJ2-2; D gene uncertain. The CDR3 here is CASSLRLYTGELFF. In DNA form, the CDR3 reads TGTGCCAGCAGCCTGCGACTCTACACCGGGGAGCTGTTTTTT.